The 8 T cell receptor beta chains given below trace back to one sample, sequenced in a study of blood T cell repertoires in COVID-19. Profiled with immunoSEQ multiplex PCR; TCRdb holds only in-frame clones, not every one. The data hold about 200,000 clones, with roughly 90% observed a single time. The sequenced sample was peripheral blood. The receptors come from a man between 18 and 29 years old with active or convalescent COVID-19.

This clone has a handful of counts. CDR3 in DNA: TGTGCTAGTGGTTTGGGGACAGGCAGGACCCAGTACTTC. Its protein is CASGLGTGRTQYF. This sequence joins TRBV12-5 and TRBJ2-5; 7 bases map to TRBD1. CDR3 length: 13 amino acids. Trimming cost V 1 base and J 7 bases; bases outside gene matches: 3. Germline CDR1 is LGHNT and CDR2 is FRNRAP.

The J gene is TRBJ1-6, the V gene TRBV5-1; 9 nucleotides line up with TRBD1. The length of the CDR3 is 15 residues. Trimming removed 4 bases from V and 9 bases from J; junction bases left unmatched: 8. CDR1 is SGHRS and CDR2 is YFSETQ in the germline V gene. The CDR3 nucleotides are TGCGCCAGCAGCACCGGACAGGGGTCGGGTTCACCCCTCCACTTT. Translation gives CASSTGQGSGSPLHF.

The gene calls are TRBV30 and TRBJ2-3; 7 bases line up with TRBD2. The germline V gene encodes CDR1 GTSNPN and CDR2 SVGIG (reference sequence). The CDR3 loop spans 17 amino acids. V shed 5 bases, J shed 1 base, and the junction held 15 bases outside the gene matches. The CDR3 bases are TGTGCCTGGGCTTCGGATGGGGGAGGGCCGCGCACAGATACGCAGTATTTT. It yields the protein CAWASDGGGPRTDTQYF.

The chain combines TRBV7-8 with TRBJ2-5; 11 bases align to TRBD1. V dropped 1 base and J dropped 7; count of bases not matched to a gene: 2. Germline V gene lookup returns CDR1 SGHVS and CDR2 FQNEAQ. The CDR3 is 14 residues long. The CDR3 here is CASSLVGQGVTQYF. Here the CDR3 DNA reads TGTGCCAGCAGCTTAGTGGGACAGGGGGTGACCCAGTACTTC.

The rearrangement links TRBV7-6 to TRBJ2-5, with D possibly TRBD2 on 7 matching bases. The CDR3 loop spans 15 amino acids. Looked up from germline, CDR1 is SGHVS and CDR2 is FNYEAQ. The V end lost 3 bases, the J end lost 1 base, and 12 bases lay between the germline ends. The DNA for the CDR3 is TGTGCCAGCAGCTTGGGCGGGGGCTTCCAAGAGACCCAGTACTTC. Residues: CASSLGGGFQETQYF.

The genes are TRBV12-3 or TRBV12-4 and TRBJ1-2, with D hard to call. This CDR3 contains 13 residues. Between the trimmed V and J ends, which lost 8 bases and 4 bases, there was a span of 14 bases. CDR3 sequence reads: CASVKAGGYGYTF. CDR3 coding DNA: TGTGCCAGCGTTAAGGCGGGTGGCTATGGCTACACCTTC.

On this clone itself: A much larger clone differs by one base, so this may be a read error. This sample also contains other DNA sequences that code for the same CDR3. The CDR3 region is CASSWDRASNQPQHF. CDR3 DNA sequence: TGTGCCAGCAGCTGGGACAGGGCTAGCAATCAGCCCCAGCATTTT. The chain combines TRBV7-8 with TRBJ1-5, with 9 bases identical to TRBD1. The CDR3 is 15 amino acids. Germline V lookup: CDR1 SGHVS, CDR2 FQNEAQ. Trimming took 4 bases from V and 0 from J; bases not matched to a gene: 1.

This clone has a single count. The rearrangement uses TRBV9 and TRBJ2-3, with TRBD2 as a possible D gene (6 bases). The CDR3 is 14 residues long. V lost 0 bases, J lost 5 bases, and 10 bases lay in between. The V gene's germline CDR1 is SGDLS and CDR2 YYNGEE. Here the CDR3 reads CASSVGPSVDTQYF. CDR3 nucleotide sequence: TGTGCCAGCAGCGTAGGTCCTAGCGTAGATACGCAGTATTTT.